This is a list of T cell receptor beta chains from one sample in a study of T-cell memory formation after mild COVID-19. TCRdb reprocessed the 5' RACE reads with MiXCR, giving one entry per CDR3 protein. The data show 250,000 to 300,000 distinct CDR3 sequences, with 8.2% seen just once and around a fifth held by the top ten. Material for sequencing was PBMCs or a T cell subset sorted from them (not recorded which). The source is a man aged 18 to 35 who had mild COVID-19 (a few samples of this study predate the infection). Cell type and time point are not known. Both conserved end residues are part of each CDR3. The order of the fields is D gene, V gene, clone size, J gene, CDR3 protein, CDR3 DNA. D genes are given only for firm matches. Clone size, where shown, is once, few, many, or a class for clones that have expanded.

D: TRBD1
V: TRBV12-3/TRBV12-4
size: many
J: TRBJ2-2
CDR3: CASSLGQDLAGELFF
DNA: TGTGCCAGCAGTTTGGGACAGGATTTAGCCGGGGAGCTGTTTTTT

D: -
V: TRBV6-5
size: few
J: TRBJ1-5
CDR3: CASSYSRGNQPQHF
DNA: TGTGCCAGCAGTTACTCGAGGGGGAATCAGCCCCAGCATTTT

D: TRBD2
V: TRBV6-6
size: -
J: TRBJ2-5
CDR3: CASSLAGGNQETQYF
DNA: TGTGCCAGCAGTCTAGCGGGGGGGAATCAGGAGACCCAGTACTTC

D: TRBD1
V: TRBV5-5
size: -
J: TRBJ1-1
CDR3: CASSADRAGAFF
DNA: TGTGCCAGCAGCGCCGACAGGGCCGGAGCTTTCTTT

D: -
V: TRBV20-1
size: few
J: TRBJ2-3
CDR3: CSARITFADTQYF
DNA: TGCAGTGCTAGGATCACCTTCGCAGATACGCAGTATTTT

D: -
V: TRBV4-1
size: -
J: TRBJ1-1
CDR3: CASSPNDGATTEAFF
DNA: TGCGCCAGCAGCCCCAACGATGGGGCCACCACTGAAGCTTTCTTT

D: TRBD1
V: TRBV7-9
size: -
J: TRBJ2-7
CDR3: CASSSGGILYF
DNA: TGTGCCAGCAGCTCAGGGGGCATTTTGTACTTC

D: TRBD2
V: TRBV3-1
size: -
J: TRBJ2-5
CDR3: CASSPSGSAETQYF
DNA: TGTGCCAGCAGTCCTAGCGGATCCGCGGAGACCCAGTACTTC

D: TRBD1
V: TRBV18
size: -
J: TRBJ2-7
CDR3: CASSPGVQGASYYF
DNA: TGTGCCAGCTCACCAGGGGTACAGGGGGCTTCCTATTACTTC

D: -
V: TRBV6-5
size: many
J: TRBJ2-3
CDR3: CASSYWQGRGDTQYF
DNA: TGTGCCAGCAGCTACTGGCAGGGGAGAGGGGATACGCAGTATTTT

D: -
V: TRBV7-9
size: -
J: TRBJ2-1
CDR3: CASSFSRYNEQFF
DNA: TGTGCCAGCAGCTTCTCCAGATACAATGAGCAGTTCTTC

D: -
V: TRBV20-1
size: few
J: TRBJ2-3
CDR3: CSGWAGTLDTQYF
DNA: TGCAGTGGGTGGGCCGGAACCTTAGATACGCAGTATTTT

D: -
V: TRBV27
size: -
J: TRBJ2-7
CDR3: CASSFSLAGNYEQYF
DNA: TGTGCCAGCAGTTTTAGCTTGGCGGGAAACTACGAGCAGTACTTC

D: -
V: TRBV6-1
size: -
J: TRBJ1-2
CDR3: CASTPSGTVLYGYTF
DNA: TGTGCCAGCACCCCTTCAGGCACAGTCCTTTATGGCTACACCTTC

D: TRBD1
V: TRBV5-1
size: many
J: TRBJ2-7
CDR3: CASSWVDREKYEQYF
DNA: TGCGCCAGCAGCTGGGTCGACAGGGAAAAATACGAGCAGTACTTC

D: -
V: TRBV6-5
size: few
J: TRBJ2-1
CDR3: CASSDRYNEQFF
DNA: TGTGCCAGCAGCGACAGATACAATGAGCAGTTCTTC

D: -
V: TRBV2
size: many
J: TRBJ2-1
CDR3: CASSATYNEQFF
DNA: TGTGCCAGCAGTGCCACCTACAATGAGCAGTTCTTC

D: -
V: TRBV5-1
size: few
J: TRBJ1-4
CDR3: CASSLGSGSTTNEKLFF
DNA: TGCGCCAGCAGCTTGGGGTCAGGATCTACAACTAATGAAAAACTGTTTTTT

D: TRBD2
V: TRBV6-5
size: few
J: TRBJ2-2
CDR3: CASSPSGGTNGELFF
DNA: TGTGCCAGCAGTCCTAGCGGGGGAACCAACGGGGAGCTGTTTTTT

D: -
V: TRBV20-1
size: -
J: TRBJ2-5
CDR3: CSASAVGTGAETQYF
DNA: TGCAGTGCTAGTGCCGTCGGCACCGGGGCGGAGACCCAGTACTTC

D: -
V: TRBV4-1
size: many
J: TRBJ2-1
CDR3: CASSQEQVRSSYNEQFF
DNA: TGCGCCAGCAGCCAAGAGCAGGTCAGAAGCTCCTACAATGAGCAGTTCTTC

D: TRBD1
V: TRBV7-9
size: -
J: TRBJ2-4
CDR3: CASSTLGQGNIQYF
DNA: TGTGCCAGCAGCACTTTGGGACAGGGCAACATTCAGTACTTC

D: -
V: TRBV30
size: few
J: TRBJ1-5
CDR3: CAWRTQGSNQPQHF
DNA: TGTGCCTGGAGAACACAGGGAAGCAATCAGCCCCAGCATTTT

D: -
V: TRBV6-2/TRBV6-3
size: -
J: TRBJ1-2
CDR3: CASSYPVRGYTF
DNA: TGTGCCAGCAGTTACCCCGTACGGGGCTACACCTTC

D: TRBD2
V: TRBV6-5
size: few
J: TRBJ2-7
CDR3: CASSYSTGGDSYEQYF
DNA: TGTGCCAGCAGTTACTCGACGGGGGGGGACTCCTACGAGCAGTACTTC

D: TRBD2
V: TRBV24-1
size: -
J: TRBJ2-5
CDR3: CATSDPPGGGNQETQYF
DNA: TGTGCCACCAGTGATCCTCCGGGCGGGGGAAACCAAGAGACCCAGTACTTC